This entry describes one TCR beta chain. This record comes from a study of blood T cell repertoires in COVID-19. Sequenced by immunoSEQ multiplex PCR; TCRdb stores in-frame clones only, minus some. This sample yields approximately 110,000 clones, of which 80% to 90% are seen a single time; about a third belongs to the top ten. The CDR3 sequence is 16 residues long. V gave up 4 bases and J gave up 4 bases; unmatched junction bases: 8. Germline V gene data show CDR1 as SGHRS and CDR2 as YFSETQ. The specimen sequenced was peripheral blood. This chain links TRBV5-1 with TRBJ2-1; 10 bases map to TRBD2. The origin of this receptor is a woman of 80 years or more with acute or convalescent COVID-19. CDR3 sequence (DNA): TGCGCCAGCAGCATTGAGCGGGGGGGCCTGTACAATGAGCAGTTCTTC. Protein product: CASSIERGGLYNEQFF.